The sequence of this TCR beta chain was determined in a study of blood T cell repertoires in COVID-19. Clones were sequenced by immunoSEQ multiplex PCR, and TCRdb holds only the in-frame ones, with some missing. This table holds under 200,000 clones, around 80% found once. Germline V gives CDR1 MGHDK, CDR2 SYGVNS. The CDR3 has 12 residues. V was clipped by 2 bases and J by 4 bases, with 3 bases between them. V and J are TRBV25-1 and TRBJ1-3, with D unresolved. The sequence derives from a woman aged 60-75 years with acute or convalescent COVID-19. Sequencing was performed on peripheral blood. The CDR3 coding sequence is TGTGCCAGCAGTGAACCAGGAAACACCATATATTTT. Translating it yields CASSEPGNTIYF.